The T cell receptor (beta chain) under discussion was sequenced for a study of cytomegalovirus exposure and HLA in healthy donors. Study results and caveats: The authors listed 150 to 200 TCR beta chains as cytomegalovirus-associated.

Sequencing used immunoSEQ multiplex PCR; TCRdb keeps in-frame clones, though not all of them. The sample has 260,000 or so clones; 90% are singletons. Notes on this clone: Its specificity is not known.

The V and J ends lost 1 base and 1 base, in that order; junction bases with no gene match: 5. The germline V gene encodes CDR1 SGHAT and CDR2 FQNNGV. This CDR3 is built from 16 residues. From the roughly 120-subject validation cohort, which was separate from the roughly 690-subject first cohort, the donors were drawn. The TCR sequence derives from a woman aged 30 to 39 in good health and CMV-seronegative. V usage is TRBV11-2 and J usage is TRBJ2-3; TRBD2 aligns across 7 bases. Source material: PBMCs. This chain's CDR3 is CASSLGPSGGTDTQYF. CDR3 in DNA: TGTGCCAGCAGCTTAGGGCCCAGCGGGGGCACAGATACGCAGTATTTT. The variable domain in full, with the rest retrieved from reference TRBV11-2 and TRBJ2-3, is EAGVAQSPRYKIIEKRQSVAFWCNPISGHATLYWYQQILGQGPKLLIQFQNNGVVDDSQLPKDRFSAERLKGVDSTLKIQPAKLEDSAVYLCASSLGPSGGTDTQYFGPGTRLTVL.